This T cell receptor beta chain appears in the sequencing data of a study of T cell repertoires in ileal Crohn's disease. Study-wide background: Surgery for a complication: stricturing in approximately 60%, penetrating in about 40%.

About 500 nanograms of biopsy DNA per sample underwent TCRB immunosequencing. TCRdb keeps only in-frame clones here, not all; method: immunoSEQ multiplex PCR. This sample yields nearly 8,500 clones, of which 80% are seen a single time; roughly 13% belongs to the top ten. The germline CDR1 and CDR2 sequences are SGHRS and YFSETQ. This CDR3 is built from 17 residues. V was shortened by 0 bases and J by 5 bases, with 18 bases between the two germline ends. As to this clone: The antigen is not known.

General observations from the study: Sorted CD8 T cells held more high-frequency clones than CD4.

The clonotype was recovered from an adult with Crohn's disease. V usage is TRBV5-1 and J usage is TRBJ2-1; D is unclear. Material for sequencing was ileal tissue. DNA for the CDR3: TGCGCCAGCAGCTTGGCCCCATTGGGCGGAAAAAACAATGAGCAGTTCTTC. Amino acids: CASSLAPLGGKNNEQFF.